The 20 T cell receptor beta chains presented below share a single source sample, sequenced in a study of shared clonotypes between healthy human individuals. Only in-frame clones appear in the TCRdb table, and some are missing; sequencing was by immunoSEQ multiplex PCR. The table includes roughly 2.2 million clones, 85% to 95% detected once. Material for sequencing was naive CD4+ T cells from PBMCs. Subset described: CD45RA+ positively selected. The origin of the receptors is a man between 18 and 29 years old in good health. Some clones in this sample may be carry-over from other donors' samples.

This rearrangement joins TRBV30 to TRBJ2-5; possible D gene TRBD1, 5 bases. This CDR3 is built from 15 residues. Trimming took 3 bases from V and 2 from J, leaving 16 bases between them. Germline values: CDR1 GTSNPN, CDR2 SVGIG (reference sequence). CDR3 sequence reads: CAWSRGQQGQETQYF. The CDR3 DNA follows: TGTGCCTGGAGCCGAGGACAACAAGGACAAGAGACCCAGTACTTC.

J is TRBJ1-2 and V is TRBV5-6; 10 nucleotides align to TRBD1. The CDR3 spans 15 residues. Germline V gene sequence: CDR1 SGHDT, CDR2 YYEEEE. V gave up 4 bases and J gave up 7 bases; unmatched junction bases: 10. The CDR3: CASSPGVDRGPGYTF. In DNA, the CDR3 is TGTGCCAGCAGCCCTGGAGTCGACAGGGGGCCTGGCTACACCTTC.

Points on this clone: The same CDR3 can be traced to other DNA sequences in this sample. V and J are TRBV2 and TRBJ2-7; TRBD1 matches 7 bases. The V gene end was trimmed by 7 bases and the J gene end by 0 bases; junction bases not matched to a gene: 3. The CDR3 consists of 13 residues. CDR1 and CDR2 from the germline V gene are SNHLY and FYNNEI. CDR3 loop: CASNRGSSYEQYF. The CDR3 coding sequence is TGTGCCAGCAACAGGGGAAGCTCCTACGAGCAGTACTTC.

The chain employs TRBV6-1 and TRBJ2-1; D is unclear. The CDR3 is 15 residues long. Germline CDR1 reads MNHNS; CDR2 reads SASEGT. The V and J ends lost 7 bases and 1 base respectively, with 14 bases between them. In DNA form, the CDR3 reads TGTGCCAGCAATGGTGGAAGCTCTTCCTACAATGAGCAGTTCTTC. Translating gives CASNGGSSSYNEQFF.

The gene calls are TRBV25-1 and TRBJ1-5; TRBD1 is a possible D gene (5 bases). V lost 5 bases to trimming and J lost 7 bases, with 24 bases between them. Germline CDR1 is MGHDK and CDR2 is SYGVNS. CDR3 length equals 17 residues. As DNA, the CDR3 is TGTGCCAGCAGTCCATCCTCTGGGCTACAGCGGGGGCAGCCCCAGCATTTT. It translates to CASSPSSGLQRGQPQHF. Filled out from reference TRBV25-1 and TRBJ1-5, the complete variable domain reads EADIYQTPRYLVIGTGKKITLECSQTMGHDKMYWYQQDPGMELHLIHYSYGVNSTEKGDLSSESTVSRIRTEHFPLTLESARPSHTSQYLCASSPSSGLQRGQPQHFGDGTRLSIL.

The V call is TRBV2, the J call TRBJ2-5; TRBD1 is a possible D gene (5 bases). V gave up 6 bases and J gave up 5 bases, with 13 bases separating them. Germline V gene lookup returns CDR1 SNHLY and CDR2 FYNNEI. This CDR3 comprises 13 residues. The CDR3 loop reads CASSLQGPETQYF. DNA of the CDR3: TGTGCCAGCAGCTTGCAGGGTCCCGAGACCCAGTACTTC.

The chain uses TRBV7-2 and TRBJ2-7; no definite D call. From germline, CDR1 is SGHTA and CDR2 FQGNSA. The CDR3 totals 11 residues. Deletions cut 5 bases from V and 3 bases from J, with 5 bases between. CDR3 sequence reads: CASSQFYEQYF. CDR3 nucleotides: TGTGCCAGCAGCCAGTTCTACGAGCAGTACTTC. The whole variable domain, filled in from reference TRBV7-2 and TRBJ2-7, reads GAGVSQSPSNKVTEKGKDVELRCDPISGHTALYWYRQSLGQGLEFLIYFQGNSAPDKSGLPSDRFSAERTGGSVSTLTIQRTQQEDSAVYLCASSQFYEQYFGPGTRLTVT.

This rearrangement joins TRBV19 to TRBJ1-1, with 7 bases that match TRBD1. This CDR3 is 14 amino acids long. The V gene end was trimmed by 4 bases and the J gene end by 0 bases; junction bases not matched to a gene: 2. CDR1 and CDR2 from the germline V gene are LNHDA and SQIVND (reference sequence). The CDR3 reads CASSTGTVNTEAFF. The CDR3 bases are TGTGCCAGTAGTACCGGGACAGTGAACACTGAAGCTTTCTTT.

This chain links TRBV7-2 with TRBJ1-3; D not resolved. Germline V CDR1 and CDR2: SGHTA, FQGNSA. The germline V and J ends were trimmed by 4 bases and 4 bases, with 8 bases remaining between them. This CDR3 comprises 13 residues. The CDR3 DNA reads TGTGCCAGCAGCTCCGACGTGGGAAACACCATATATTTT. As protein: CASSSDVGNTIYF.

CDR3 residues: CAWSPSLASTDTQYF. CDR3 in DNA: TGTGCCTGGAGCCCATCGTTAGCTAGCACAGATACGCAGTATTTT. This chain joins TRBV30 and TRBJ2-3; no definite D call. The length of the CDR3 is 15 residues. Trimming took 3 bases from V and 0 from J, leaving 13 bases between them. Germline lookup yields CDR1 GTSNPN and CDR2 SVGIG (reference sequence).

This chain uses TRBV27 with TRBJ2-5; no reliable D call. Germline V CDR1 and CDR2: MNHEY, SMNVEV (reference sequence). With 2 bases removed from V and 5 bases from J, the gap between germline ends came to 18 bases. CDR3 length: 16 residues. The CDR3 reads CASSLMALGGRETQYF. CDR3 sequence (DNA): TGTGCCAGCAGTTTAATGGCTCTTGGCGGTAGGGAGACCCAGTACTTC.

The table lists this clone with a count of one. The V and J genes are TRBV28 and TRBJ1-2; 9 bases are a match to TRBD1. This CDR3 spans 13 amino acids. J was trimmed by 7 bases and V by 8 bases; bases with no gene match: 8. Germline CDR1 and CDR2: MDHEN and SYDVKM. CDR3 nucleotide sequence: TGTGCCAGCCGGACGGGACAGGGTATTGGCTACACCTTC. Amino acid sequence: CASRTGQGIGYTF.

This clone appeared once. The CDR3 DNA is TGTGCCAGCAGCTCCGTGGGGGAGGGAAAACTGTTTTTT. Residues: CASSSVGEGKLFF. The chain has TRBV7-9 and TRBJ1-4, with D perhaps matching TRBD1 (5 bases). The length of the CDR3 is 13 residues. Trimming pared 4 bases from V and 10 bases from J, leaving 13 bases between. Germline loops: CDR1 SEHNR, CDR2 FQNEAQ (reference sequence). The entire variable domain, with the rest obtained from reference TRBV7-9 and TRBJ1-4, is as follows: DTGVSQNPRHKITKRGQNVTFRCDPISEHNRLYWYRQTLGQGPEFLTYFQNEAQLEKSRLLSDRFSAERPKGSFSTLEIQRTEQGDSAMYLCASSSVGEGKLFFGSGTQLSVL.

This clone was detected once. The V and J genes are TRBV14 and TRBJ1-3, with a tentative D call TRBD1 (5 bases). This CDR3 region has 14 residues. Deletions cut 3 bases from V and 4 bases from J, with 10 bases between. The V gene's germline CDR1 is SGHDN and CDR2 FVKESK. The CDR3 protein is CASSHPGPGNTIYF. Here the CDR3 DNA reads TGTGCCAGCAGCCATCCAGGGCCCGGAAACACCATATATTTT.

Worth noting for this clone: Other DNA sequences in the sample encode the same CDR3. The chain carries TRBV28 and TRBJ1-5; D gene ambiguous. Deletions cut 4 bases from V and 4 bases from J, with 5 bases between. The CDR3 covers 12 residues. Germline loops: CDR1 MDHEN, CDR2 SYDVKM. The CDR3 reads CASSSTNQPQHF. CDR3 in DNA: TGTGCCAGCAGTTCCACTAATCAGCCCCAGCATTTT.

The J gene is TRBJ2-3, the V gene TRBV5-1; tentatively, D is TRBD1 (8 bases). CDR1 and CDR2 from the germline V gene are SGHRS and YFSETQ. V lost 4 bases to trimming and J lost 1 base, with 13 bases between them. The CDR3 has 15 residues. The CDR3 reads CASSGQGGGTDTQYF. CDR3 coding DNA: TGCGCCAGCAGCGGACAGGGAGGGGGCACAGATACGCAGTATTTT.

This chain links TRBV28 with TRBJ2-1; TRBD1 is a possible D gene (5 bases). The CDR3 sequence is 16 residues long. Germline V gene lookup returns CDR1 MDHEN and CDR2 SYDVKM. Trimming shortened V by 6 bases and J by 3 bases, and 18 bases separated the two germline ends. The CDR3 bases are TGTGCCAGCAGCTCTACTTGGGGCGAATACTACAATGAGCAGTTCTTC. This encodes CASSSTWGEYYNEQFF.

The rearrangement joins TRBV10-2 to TRBJ1-4; TRBD1 is a possible D gene (5 bases). In germline, CDR1 is WSHSY, CDR2 SAAADI. Trimming took off 2 bases at V and 12 bases at J, with 16 bases between the two ends. This CDR3 is built from 14 residues. The CDR3: CASSERGQGAELFF. The CDR3 DNA follows: TGCGCCAGCAGTGAGAGGGGCCAAGGCGCGGAACTGTTTTTT.

The chain carries TRBV19 and TRBJ2-1, with D possibly matching TRBD2 (5 bases). Per the germline V gene, CDR1 is LNHDA and CDR2 is SQIVND (reference sequence). V was pared by 1 base and J by 6 bases, with 13 bases between. The CDR3 sequence is 15 residues long. The CDR3 loop reads CASSIGRAVANEQFF. CDR3 coding DNA: TGTGCCAGTAGTATAGGGCGGGCTGTCGCCAATGAGCAGTTCTTC.

The genes are TRBV14 and TRBJ2-5; TRBD1 might be the D (5 bases). The CDR3 has 15 residues. Germline assignment: CDR1 SGHDN and CDR2 FVKESK. Trimming cost V 3 bases and J 0 bases, with 11 bases left between them. CDR3: CASSQKGMYQETQYF. The CDR3 bases are TGTGCCAGCAGCCAGAAGGGGATGTACCAAGAGACCCAGTACTTC.